The present T cell receptor (gamma chain) was sequenced within a study of gamma-delta chains in newborns, infants, children. This clone was seen only once. TCRdb reanalysed the reads via CATT. Of 900 to 1,200 gamma-chain clones in the sample, about half were seen once. CDR3 length equals 14 residues. From germline, CDR1 is GITISATS and CDR2 ISYDGTV (reference sequence). V lost 6 bases to trimming and J lost 5 bases; unmatched junction nucleotides: 1. The receptor was isolated from a child who was a newborn, infant or young child, either healthy, febrile or measles-vaccinated (not recorded which). The specimen sequenced was blood. The chain couples TRGV9 to TRGJP. Assignment of the J gene here rests on matching the DNA to germline, because TCRdb gives none. The CDR3 spells CALWKELGKKIKVF. In DNA, the CDR3 is TGTGCCTTGTGGAAAGAGTTGGGCAAAAAAATCAAGGTATTT.